This T cell receptor (beta chain) originates from a study of T-cell reconstitution after alpha-beta-depleted transplantation in children. General study results and limits: There were reportedly several hundred expanded graft clones from which alpha-beta T cells came about two months after transplant.

This clonotype showed up just a few times. Its antigen is still unknown. The ends were cut back, 3 bases at V and 0 bases at J, with 6 bases in the middle. CDR1 MGHDK and CDR2 SYGVNS come from the germline V gene. This CDR3 is 14 amino acids long. Researchers prepared the TCRbeta library using unique molecular identifiers, the study reports. A single record per CDR3 protein comes from TCRdb applying MiXCR to the PCR reads. The sample carries 100,000 to 130,000 distinct CDR3 sequences, 5.5% to 6.5% recorded once. The sample here was PBMCs, mostly from graft donor cells, taken 360 days after TCRalphabeta/CD19-depleted stem cell transplant. The V and J genes are TRBV25-1 and TRBJ1-5; D not certain. The sequence was obtained from a male patient aged 2-15 years who had a stem cell transplant for acute lymphoblastic leukemia, so the T cells may come from the graft donor. The CDR3 spells CASSDVYSNQPQHF. The CDR3 DNA reads as TGTGCCAGCAGTGACGTTTATAGCAATCAGCCCCAGCATTTT.